This T cell receptor beta chain comes out of a study of T cells in localized non-small cell lung cancer. Findings and caveats of the study: Only one tumor region went through sequencing, so heterogeneity may still be there. An association was observed between higher blood T cell density and longer overall survival. Adjacent lung was found to contain a median approximately 52 of the top 100 tumor clones. Uninvolved nearby lung showed the greatest T cell clonality, exceeding that found in tumor.

The CDR3 is 16 amino acids. Germline loops: CDR1 SGHDN, CDR2 FVKESK. The V and J ends lost 4 bases and 4 bases, in that order; junction bases with no gene match: 8. Concerning this clone itself: The antigen remains undetermined.

Profiling relied on immunoSEQ multiplex PCR, and the TCRdb table lists in-frame clones only, not all of them. The sample has tens of thousands of clones, about 87% seen once. The source is a male donor aged 60 or older with stage I squamous cell lung carcinoma. The sample here was peripheral blood, taken before any cancer treatment. The gene calls are TRBV14 and TRBJ2-1, with 9 bases that match TRBD1. The CDR3 DNA reads TGTGCCAGCAGCCCAAGGGGGGACAGGGTGTACAATGAGCAGTTCTTC. Translated: CASSPRGDRVYNEQFF.